The T cell receptor (beta chain) under discussion was sequenced for a study of blood T cell repertoires in COVID-19 (dated by TCRdb to about 2020). Looking at the study overall: Collaborator samples came from the United States, Italy and Spain and covered acute and convalescent phases of COVID-19. A de-identified subject ID, COVID-19 status, age in years and sex were almost always included in the sample metadata. Samples came from the ongoing ImmuneRACE study (first 160 participants) plus 1,254 subjects from 6 global collaborators. The prospective study material was composed of cDNA or gDNA derived from T cells, B-cell-depleted T cells, or PBMCs. Where HLA class I and class II types were available, the types were taken from metadata supplied by the sample provider, not from assay-based typing. Deeply sampled blood TCRbeta repertoires from subjects exposed to, actively infected with, or recovered from COVID-19 were included in the dataset. A freely available public database, intended as a resource for researchers studying the immune response to SARS-CoV-2, is where the repertoires were released. On the study overall, not on this receptor specifically: The amount of clinical and demographic metadata varied by source and participant and was provided uncurated.

Comment on this clone: This receptor's antigen is unknown. The sample holds no much larger clone one base away, and base qualities are not on file.

The germline V gene encodes CDR1 MNHEY and CDR2 SVGEGT. The CDR3 holds 14 amino acids from the cysteine to the phenylalanine. Only the CDR3 region is kept as DNA, spanning 42 bases read in frame from base 1. Trimming at the junction amounts to 3 bases on V and 6 bases on J, and the germline ends lie 15 bases apart. Enrolling through a virtual design, the prospective study's participants ranged in age from roughly 18 to 90 years and lived across about two dozen United States geographic areas. In the prospective study, cohorts were assigned on the basis of participant-reported clinical history obtained from a screening survey and a study questionnaire. In the prospective study, mobile phlebotomists collected whole blood, serum and a nasopharyngeal or oropharyngeal swab from each participant. Prospective study participants could optionally give additional blood draws and questionnaires over an approximately 2-month period. Before DNA extraction, prospective study blood samples were shipped either frozen or at room temperature.

The immunoSEQ Assay, a bias-controlled multiplex PCR, was used to amplify TCRbeta CDR3 regions from genomic DNA. The authors' pipeline ran thus. The number of nucleated cells in each sample was estimated from the amplification of reference gene primers within the assay. To quantify the absolute abundance of each unique TCRbeta CDR3 rearrangement, sequence reads were collapsed and filtered. For each sample, productive Simpson clonality was calculated as the square root of Simpson's diversity index over productive rearrangements. Entries here come from immuneACCESS through TCRdb and include only in-frame sequences with V and J called. Some clones fail to appear in such tables; in the studies checked, an unresolved V gene covers under half of the shortfall, and the cause of the remainder is unknown. For V, J and clone size, that table is used; D and trimming come from the DNA. The sample includes 260,000 or so clones, with 87% observed a single time. The ten largest make up just over 2.5% of the sample.

What was sequenced was PBMCs or T cells enriched from blood (not recorded which). The rearrangement joined TRBV6-2 or TRBV6-3 to TRBJ2-7; TRBD1 is a possible D gene, resting on 5 matching bases. The TCR comes from a woman aged 25 to 45 with acute COVID-19. DNA sequence: TGTGCCAGCAGTTATAAGCAGGTTGGGGCCGAGCAGTACTTC. Its amino acids are CASSYKQVGAEQYF.